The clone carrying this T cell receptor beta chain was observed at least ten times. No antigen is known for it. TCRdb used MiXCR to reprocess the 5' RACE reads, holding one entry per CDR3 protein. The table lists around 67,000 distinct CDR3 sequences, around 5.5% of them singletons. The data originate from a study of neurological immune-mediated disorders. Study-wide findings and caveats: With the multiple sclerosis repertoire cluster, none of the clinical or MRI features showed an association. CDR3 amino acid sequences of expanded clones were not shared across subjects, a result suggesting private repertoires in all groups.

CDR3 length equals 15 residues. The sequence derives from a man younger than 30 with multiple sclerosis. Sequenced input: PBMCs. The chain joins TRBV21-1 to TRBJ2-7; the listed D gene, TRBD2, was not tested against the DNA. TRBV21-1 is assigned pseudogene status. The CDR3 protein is CASSSRTSGSYEQYF. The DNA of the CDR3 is TGTGCCAGCAGCTCACGGACTAGCGGGAGCTACGAGCAGTACTTC.